These 7 T cell receptor beta chains were all obtained from the same sample, sequenced in a study of T-cell reconstitution after alpha-beta-depleted transplantation in children. During its preparation, the TCRbeta library received unique molecular identifiers. TCRdb itself ran the PCR reads through MiXCR, one entry per CDR3 protein. The table shows roughly 200,000 distinct CDR3 sequences, with about 6.6% occurring only once. Specimen: PBMCs, collected before TCRalphabeta/CD19-depleted stem cell transplant. These receptors were collected from a boy between 2 and 10 years old with acute lymphoblastic leukemia, due to receive a stem cell transplant.

This clonotype was counted many times. The chain links TRBV10-3 to TRBJ1-4, with a possible D match to TRBD1 (5 bases). The CDR3 is 15 residues long. From germline, CDR1 is ENHRY and CDR2 SYGVKD. Trimming took 6 bases from V and 2 from J, leaving 13 bases between them. The CDR3 DNA is TGTGCCATCAGGCCCGGTGGGGCTACTAATGAAAAACTGTTTTTT. Amino acid sequence: CAIRPGGATNEKLFF.

Ten or more counts support this clonotype. The chain uses TRBV14 and TRBJ2-7; perhaps TRBD2 as D (5 bases). CDR1 and CDR2 from the germline V gene are SGHDN and FVKESK. This CDR3 has 14 residues. Deletions cut 6 bases from V and 2 bases from J, with 14 bases between. CDR3 protein: CASRPTGKTYEQYF. The CDR3 nucleotides are TGTGCCAGCAGGCCCACCGGGAAAACCTACGAGCAGTACTTC.

This clonotype was detected a few times. The gene calls are TRBV6-2 or TRBV6-3 and TRBJ1-2, with D possibly being TRBD1 (6 bases). Germline loops: CDR1 MNHEY, CDR2 SVGEGT. The CDR3 sequence is 14 residues long. Trimming took off 2 bases at V and 6 bases at J, with 13 bases between the two ends. CDR3 amino acids: CASSYVTGRDGYTF. CDR3 coding DNA: TGTGCCAGCAGTTACGTTACAGGGAGAGATGGCTACACCTTC.

This clonotype was counted at least ten times. CDR3 protein: CASSVGLETQYF. As DNA, the CDR3 is TGTGCCAGCAGCGTGGGCCTAGAGACCCAGTACTTC. V gene TRBV5-6 combines with J gene TRBJ2-5; no clear D. In germline, CDR1 is SGHDT, CDR2 YYEEEE. This CDR3 has 12 amino acids. Trimming left V 4 bases short and J 4 bases short, with 8 bases between.

This clonotype was counted at least ten times. A junction end diverges from the germline sequence, so it may reflect a read error. The V gene is TRBV10-2, the J gene TRBJ2-5; TRBD2 agrees at 8 bases. Germline V gene lookup returns CDR1 WSHSY and CDR2 SAAADI. The CDR3 length is 14 residues. CDR3 in amino acids: CASIERGKQETQYF. The DNA of the CDR3 is TGCGCCAGCATTGAGCGGGGGAAGCAAGAGACCCAGTACTTC.

This chain links TRBV12-5 with TRBJ1-2, with TRBD1 identical over 7 bases. Per the germline V gene, CDR1 is LGHNT and CDR2 is FRNRAP. The CDR3 is 16 amino acids. V dropped 9 bases and J dropped 4; count of bases not matched to a gene: 17. CDR3 region: CARNPQGGRPFYGYTF. Written as DNA, the CDR3 is TGTGCTAGAAATCCCCAGGGGGGACGTCCGTTCTATGGCTACACCTTC.

At least ten counts were recorded for this clonotype. This chain connects TRBV7-2 to TRBJ2-7, with 10 bases identical to TRBD2. The length of the CDR3 is 17 residues. V was clipped by 0 bases and J by 4 bases; unmatched bases: 9. CDR1 SGHTA and CDR2 FQGNSA come from the germline V gene. CDR3: CASSLAASGSRSYEQYF. The CDR3 DNA sequence: TGTGCCAGCAGCTTAGCGGCTAGCGGGAGCAGAAGTTACGAGCAGTACTTC.